The 18 T cell receptor beta chains below come from one sample, sequenced in a study of patients and donors after allogeneic stem cell transplantation. TCRdb processed the RT-PCR reads anew with MiXCR; each CDR3 protein has one entry. In the table there are some 880,000 distinct CDR3 sequences, 15% to 20% of which are singletons. The material sequenced was blood, either unsorted or a sorted T cell fraction (not recorded which). The receptor source for this set is a human donor who was either an allogeneic HSCT recipient or a stem cell or donor lymphocyte infusion donor (not recorded which). It is not recorded whose cells these are; they may come from a transplant donor.

The genes are TRBV7-9 and TRBJ2-5; D unresolved. The CDR3 consists of 14 residues. Germline CDR1 SEHNR, CDR2 FQNEAQ (reference sequence). V lost 2 bases and J lost 7, with 14 bases in between. In DNA form, the CDR3 reads TGTGCCAGCAGCTTACCGACCCCTCATGTGACCCAGTACTTC. Translated: CASSLPTPHVTQYF.

This clonotype was counted between two and nine times. This chain connects TRBV20-1 to TRBJ1-4; possible D gene TRBD1, 6 bases. Germline V CDR1 and CDR2: DFQATT, SNEGSKA (reference sequence). The CDR3 is 15 residues long. Trimming took off 0 bases at V and 6 bases at J, with 14 bases between the two ends. The CDR3 nucleotides are TGCAGTGCTAGAGAGGGCTCGCAGGGGCATGAAAAACTGTTTTTT. It specifies CSAREGSQGHEKLFF.

This clonotype was picked up many times. This chain links TRBV5-1 with TRBJ1-1; 9 nucleotides match TRBD1. The CDR3 has 13 amino acids. CDR1 and CDR2 from the germline V gene are SGHRS and YFSETQ. V lost 1 base, J lost 8 bases, and 3 bases stayed unmatched. The CDR3 nucleotides read TGCGCCAGCAGCTTGATCGACAGGGGGGAAGCTTTCTTT. This codes for CASSLIDRGEAFF.

This clonotype was counted only a few times. V usage is TRBV20-1 and J usage is TRBJ2-1, with 7 bases matching TRBD1. Trimming removed 8 bases from V and 6 bases from J; junction bases left unmatched: 7. This CDR3 region has 12 residues. Germline V gene data show CDR1 as DFQATT and CDR2 as SNEGSKA (reference sequence). The DNA of the CDR3 is TGCAGTTACAGGGGCCCTGTCAATGAGCAGTTCTTC. As protein: CSYRGPVNEQFF.

V gene TRBV30 combines with J gene TRBJ2-1; D is ambiguous. This CDR3 has 12 amino acids. Deletions cut 1 base from V and 8 bases from J, with 9 bases between. Germline CDR1 is GTSNPN and CDR2 is SVGIG (reference sequence). The chain's CDR3 is CAWSGQTDEQFF. The CDR3 bases are TGTGCCTGGAGTGGTCAGACCGATGAGCAGTTCTTC.

This chain uses TRBV6-2 or TRBV6-3 with TRBJ2-7; the match to TRBD2 covers 12 bases. The CDR3 is made up of 15 amino acids. V was clipped by 7 bases and J by 4 bases; unmatched bases: 8. Looked up from germline, CDR1 is MNHEY and CDR2 is SVGEGT. CDR3 DNA: TGTGCCAGCACCTCTAGCGGGGGGGCCGTTTACGAGCAGTACTTC. It is translated as CASTSSGGAVYEQYF.

The V call is TRBV7-3, the J call TRBJ2-2; 8 nucleotides align to TRBD2. After removal of 0 bases from V and 6 bases from J, the junction contained 6 bases not matched to a gene. The CDR3 sequence is 16 residues long. The germline gives CDR1 SGHTA, CDR2 FQGTGA. CDR3 in amino acids: CASSLTVAGGAGELFF. The CDR3 DNA sequence: TGTGCCAGCAGCTTAACGGTGGCGGGAGGCGCCGGGGAGCTGTTTTTT.

J is TRBJ2-1 and V is TRBV20-1; TRBD2 agrees at 14 bases. The CDR3 runs 19 residues. CDR1 and CDR2 from the germline V gene are DFQATT and SNEGSKA (reference sequence). The J segment lost 0 bases and the V segment lost 5 bases, leaving 12 bases of the junction unmatched. CDR3 in DNA: TGCAGTGCTGAGCCCGGGACTAGCGGGAGTAGAGGCTCCTACAATGAGCAGTTCTTC. Its translation: CSAEPGTSGSRGSYNEQFF.

This clonotype occurred a few times. Here the CDR3 reads CASSFTGRKDTGELFF. The CDR3 nucleotides are TGTGCCAGCAGCTTTACCGGGAGGAAGGACACCGGGGAGCTGTTTTTT. The chain links TRBV7-3 to TRBJ2-2, with TRBD2 matching 7 bases. The junction had 7 bases not matched to a gene; V was cut back by 3 bases and J by 3 bases. Germline CDR1 and CDR2: SGHTA and FQGTGA. This CDR3 region has 16 residues. Using reference TRBV7-3 and TRBJ2-2 for the parts outside the CDR3, the full variable domain is GAGVSQTPSNKVTEKGKYVELRCDPISGHTALYWYRQSLGQGPEFLIYFQGTGAADDSGLPNDRFFAVRPEGSVSTLKIQRTERGDSAVYLCASSFTGRKDTGELFFGEGSRLTVL.

This chain joins TRBV2 and TRBJ2-1; 9 nucleotides agree with TRBD1. The CDR3 contains 13 residues. V trimming: 6 bases; J trimming: 8 bases; junction bases outside the gene matches: 5. The germline V gene encodes CDR1 SNHLY and CDR2 FYNNEI. The CDR3 nucleotides are TGTGCCAGCAGCCGAGACAGGGGGGATGAGCAGTTCTTC. This sequence encodes CASSRDRGDEQFF.

The table lists this clonotype with a few counts. The chain combines TRBV27 with TRBJ2-7; 8 bases line up with TRBD1. The CDR3 consists of 13 residues. V lost 5 bases and J lost 3; bases outside the gene matches: 3. Germline V gene data show CDR1 as MNHEY and CDR2 as SMNVEV (reference sequence). CDR3 loop: CASSMGQDYEQYF. The CDR3 nucleotides are TGTGCCAGCAGTATGGGACAGGACTACGAGCAGTACTTC.

This clonotype was picked up one time. The CDR3: CASSLAGRGVETQYF. CDR3 DNA sequence: TGTGCCAGCAGCTTGGCCGGTCGGGGAGTGGAGACCCAGTACTTC. V gene TRBV5-6 combines with J gene TRBJ2-5; D is possibly TRBD2 (5 bases). CDR1 is SGHDT, CDR2 YYEEEE, per germline. The CDR3 loop spans 15 amino acids. Trimming took 0 bases from V and 5 from J, leaving 14 bases between them.

The J gene is TRBJ2-5, the V gene TRBV12-3 or TRBV12-4; the D call may be TRBD1 or TRBD2 (5 bases each). The CDR3 length is 12 residues. V was pared by 6 bases and J by 7 bases, with 12 bases between. The CDR3 DNA reads as TGTGCCAGCAGAGGGGACCGGGGGACCCAGTACTTC. This encodes CASRGDRGTQYF.

The rearrangement joins TRBV5-1 to TRBJ1-1, with TRBD1 identical over 8 bases. This CDR3 contains 15 residues. V trimming: 0 bases; J trimming: 2 bases; junction bases outside the gene matches: 3. Germline assignment: CDR1 SGHRS and CDR2 YFSETQ. The CDR3 loop reads CASSLEDRVNTEAFF. The DNA for the CDR3 is TGCGCCAGCAGCTTGGAGGACAGGGTAAACACTGAAGCTTTCTTT.

This clonotype has only a few counts. The rearrangement uses TRBV24-1 and TRBJ2-3; the D gene is possibly TRBD1 (6 bases). V shed 2 bases and J shed 0 bases, with 8 bases lying between them. Germline CDR1 is KGHDR and CDR2 is SFDVKD. This CDR3 is 15 amino acids long. The CDR3 region is CATSDSGVSTDTQYF. CDR3 nucleotide sequence: TGTGCCACCAGTGATTCAGGGGTTAGCACAGATACGCAGTATTTT.

This clonotype was recorded a few times. The chain combines TRBV4-2 with TRBJ1-4; D is unresolved. V was shortened by 1 base and J by 5 bases, with 8 bases between the two germline ends. In germline, CDR1 is LGHNA, CDR2 YNFKEQ. The CDR3 spans 14 residues. The CDR3 loop reads CASSQGLGNEKLFF. In DNA, the CDR3 is TGTGCCAGCAGCCAAGGACTGGGAAATGAAAAACTGTTTTTT.

The rearrangement links TRBV20-1 to TRBJ1-5; D might be TRBD1 (5 bases). Deletions cut 3 bases from V and 0 bases from J, with 15 bases between. There are 16 residues in the CDR3. Germline CDR1 reads DFQATT; CDR2 reads SNEGSKA (reference sequence). CDR3 sequence reads: CSARPPRGYSNQPQHF. Here the CDR3 DNA reads TGCAGTGCTAGGCCTCCTAGGGGTTATAGCAATCAGCCCCAGCATTTT.

As to this clonotype: A junction end diverges from the germline sequence, so it may reflect a read error. The chain joins TRBV15 to TRBJ1-6; D not certain. The germline V gene has CDR1 LNHNV and CDR2 YYDKDF (reference sequence). The CDR3 has 17 residues. The CDR3, as DNA: TGTGCCACCAGCAGAGATCCCCAGAGCTCCTATAATTCACCCATCCACTTT. Translated, it gives CATSRDPQSSYNSPIHF.